The 18 T cell receptor beta chains below were found in one sample sequenced in a study of T-cell memory formation after mild COVID-19. In TCRdb, the 5' RACE reads were re-called with MiXCR into one record per CDR3 protein. The data show around 320,000 distinct CDR3 sequences, with 25% to 30% seen just once and roughly 14% held by the top ten. Sample: PBMCs or a T cell subset sorted from them (not recorded which). Receptors originate from an adult woman who had mild COVID-19 (a few samples of this study predate the infection). Cell type and time point are not known.

This clonotype has a handful of counts. The chain employs TRBV11-2 and TRBJ2-7; D assignment may be TRBD1 or TRBD2 (5 bases each). There are 14 residues in the CDR3. Trimming took off 3 bases at V and 6 bases at J, with 15 bases between the two ends. The germline gives CDR1 SGHAT, CDR2 FQNNGV. The CDR3 loop reads CASSFGTVGSEQYF. CDR3 coding DNA: TGTGCCAGCAGCTTTGGGACGGTGGGGAGCGAGCAGTACTTC. Together with reference TRBV11-2 and TRBJ2-7, the CDR3 gives the full variable domain: EAGVAQSPRYKIIEKRQSVAFWCNPISGHATLYWYQQILGQGPKLLIQFQNNGVVDDSQLPKDRFSAERLKGVDSTLKIQPAKLEDSAVYLCASSFGTVGSEQYFGPGTRLTVT.

This clonotype was picked up a small number of times. The genes are TRBV5-1 and TRBJ2-2; TRBD1 might be the D (5 bases). The germline V gene encodes CDR1 SGHRS and CDR2 YFSETQ. The CDR3 runs to 14 residues. Trimming left V 1 base short and J 5 bases short, with 9 bases between. CDR3 DNA sequence: TGCGCCAGCAGCTTGTCCAGGGTTACCGGGGAGCTGTTTTTT. Its protein is CASSLSRVTGELFF.

This clonotype has ten or more counts. The V call is TRBV12-3 or TRBV12-4, the J call TRBJ1-5, with 9 bases matching TRBD1. With 6 bases clipped from V and 0 bases from J, the junction kept 9 bases outside the gene matches. The CDR3 is 17 residues long. CDR3 nucleotide sequence: TGTGCCAGCAGCCTCGGACAGGGGCTTTATAGCAATCAGCCCCAGCATTTT. Amino acids: CASSLGQGLYSNQPQHF.

The table lists this clonotype with a few counts. J is TRBJ2-1 and V is TRBV4-2; TRBD2 aligns across 9 bases. The CDR3 covers 17 residues. CDR1 LGHNA and CDR2 YNFKEQ come from the germline V gene. J gave up 0 bases and V 3 bases, and 6 bases lay outside the gene matches. The CDR3 bases are TGTGCCAGCAGCCATGAGAGCGGGAGGAGCTCCTACAATGAGCAGTTCTTC. Translating gives CASSHESGRSSYNEQFF.

This clonotype appeared a few times. The rearrangement joins TRBV7-6 to TRBJ2-2, with D perhaps TRBD1 (5 bases). The germline V and J ends were trimmed by 4 bases and 1 base, with 10 bases remaining between them. Germline values: CDR1 SGHVS, CDR2 FNYEAQ. The length of the CDR3 is 15 residues. CDR3 coding DNA: TGTGCCAGCAGCTCAGGGCAGGGGAACACCGGGGAGCTGTTTTTT. Amino acids: CASSSGQGNTGELFF.

The genes are TRBV6-5 and TRBJ2-7; 11 nucleotides match TRBD1. Germline V gives CDR1 MNHEY, CDR2 SVGAGI. Trimming removed 4 bases from V and 7 bases from J; junction bases left unmatched: 12. The CDR3 is 16 amino acids. In nucleotides, the CDR3 is TGTGCCAGCAGTTCTAACCCCGGACAGGGGGCTAAAGAGCAGTACTTC. It encodes CASSSNPGQGAKEQYF.

The chain has TRBV20-1 and TRBJ2-1; 15 bases are a match to TRBD2. The ends lost 0 bases at V and 0 bases at J; junction bases unmatched: 9. The CDR3 totals 20 residues. Germline V CDR1 and CDR2: DFQATT, SNEGSKA (reference sequence). CDR3 bases: TGCAGTGCTAGAGACTTGGGACTAGCGGGGGGCCCTAGCTCCTACAATGAGCAGTTCTTC. This codes for CSARDLGLAGGPSSYNEQFF.

The rearrangement uses TRBV29-1 and TRBJ2-7; 10 bases agree with TRBD2. The CDR3 is 15 amino acids. Germline values: CDR1 SQVTM, CDR2 ANQGSEA. Trimming removed 3 bases from V and 0 bases from J; junction bases left unmatched: 5. The CDR3 DNA sequence: TGCAGCGTTGATGGGACTAGCGCCGACTCCTACGAGCAGTACTTC. Translating it yields CSVDGTSADSYEQYF.

This chain uses TRBV7-2 with TRBJ2-7, with TRBD1 as a possible D gene (5 bases). Germline V gene lookup returns CDR1 SGHTA and CDR2 FQGNSA. The CDR3 extends over 15 amino acids. Trimming cost V 2 bases and J 0 bases, with 11 bases left between them. The CDR3 protein is CASSLIRDTSYEQYF. CDR3 nucleotides: TGTGCCAGCAGCTTAATCAGGGATACCTCCTACGAGCAGTACTTC.

This clonotype was seen a handful of times. CDR3: CASSFEGEGNYEQYF. CDR3 coding DNA: TGCGCCAGCAGCTTCGAGGGAGAGGGGAACTACGAGCAGTACTTC. The chain carries TRBV5-1 and TRBJ2-7; tentatively, D is TRBD1 or TRBD2 (5 bases each). Germline V CDR1 and CDR2: SGHRS, YFSETQ. Trimming shortened V by 2 bases and J by 3 bases, and 15 bases separated the two germline ends. This CDR3 is built from 15 residues.

V gene TRBV24-1 combines with J gene TRBJ2-1; D is unresolved. V lost 3 bases and J lost 2, with 16 bases in between. This CDR3 contains 17 residues. Germline-derived CDR1 and CDR2 are KGHDR and SFDVKD. CDR3: CATSDASLGYTYNEQFF. The CDR3, as DNA: TGTGCCACCAGTGATGCCTCACTCGGATATACCTACAATGAGCAGTTCTTC.

The rearrangement links TRBV3-1 to TRBJ2-7; 10 nucleotides agree with TRBD2. V was pared by 3 bases and J by 6 bases, with 11 bases of the junction left unmatched. Looked up from germline, CDR1 is LGHDT and CDR2 is YNNKEL (reference sequence). The CDR3 has 16 amino acids. This CDR3 is CASSQNYLAGVIEQYF. The DNA of the CDR3 is TGTGCCAGCAGCCAGAACTACCTAGCGGGAGTAATCGAGCAGTACTTC.

V usage is TRBV25-1 and J usage is TRBJ2-7; D gene ambiguous. The V end lost 1 base, the J end lost 7 bases, and 17 bases lay between the germline ends. The germline gives CDR1 MGHDK, CDR2 SYGVNS. This CDR3 contains 15 residues. The CDR3 DNA follows: TGTGCCAGCAGTGAATCTCAGGATGGCGTACAGGAGCAGTACTTC. The encoded protein is CASSESQDGVQEQYF.

This clonotype was picked up a small number of times. V is TRBV30 and J is TRBJ2-7, with 10 bases identical to TRBD1. The J segment lost 3 bases and the V segment lost 5 bases, leaving 4 bases of the junction unmatched. Germline V gene lookup returns CDR1 GTSNPN and CDR2 SVGIG (reference sequence). The CDR3 runs to 13 residues. The DNA of the CDR3 is TGTGCCTGGGGGACAGGGGTCGGCTACGAGCAGTACTTC. Protein sequence: CAWGTGVGYEQYF.

The chain carries TRBV29-1 and TRBJ1-1; 7 bases agree with TRBD1. This CDR3 is 10 amino acids long. Germline loops: CDR1 SQVTM, CDR2 ANQGSEA. The V gene end was trimmed by 6 bases and the J gene end by 7 bases; junction bases not matched to a gene: 2. CDR3 sequence: CSVGTDEAFF. The CDR3 nucleotides read TGCAGCGTCGGGACAGATGAAGCTTTCTTT. Based on the CDR3 plus reference TRBV29-1 and TRBJ1-1, the full variable domain is SAVISQKPSRDICQRGTSLTIQCQVDSQVTMMFWYRQQPGQSLTLIATANQGSEATYESGFVIDKFPISRPNLTFSTLTVSNMSPEDSSIYLCSVGTDEAFFGQGTRLTVV.

The V gene is TRBV24-1, the J gene TRBJ2-5, with D possibly TRBD2 on 6 matching bases. Germline V lookup: CDR1 KGHDR, CDR2 SFDVKD. The V end was cut by 3 bases, the J end by 0 bases, with 16 bases between. The CDR3 contains 17 residues. The CDR3, as DNA: TGTGCCACCAGTGATAGCCAGACTAGTGGGTACCAAGAGACCCAGTACTTC. Residues: CATSDSQTSGYQETQYF.

V usage is TRBV4-1 and J usage is TRBJ1-1; D not resolved. The CDR3 totals 15 residues. Trimming removed 1 base at V and 3 bases at J, with 12 bases between. The germline V gene has CDR1 MGHRA and CDR2 YSYEKL. CDR3 amino acids: CASSQVLFGDTEAFF. The DNA of the CDR3 is TGCGCCAGCAGCCAAGTCCTGTTTGGTGACACTGAAGCTTTCTTT.

This clonotype has more than one count but fewer than ten. The chain joins TRBV7-9 to TRBJ2-2, with no clear D. The V end was cut by 6 bases, the J end by 6 bases, with 20 bases between. The CDR3 sequence is 16 residues long. Per the germline V gene, CDR1 is SEHNR and CDR2 is FQNEAQ (reference sequence). CDR3 sequence: CASSPSVGLKAGELFF. As DNA, the CDR3 is TGTGCCAGCAGTCCATCGGTGGGCCTCAAGGCCGGGGAGCTGTTTTTT.